This T cell receptor beta chain was sequenced for a study of OX40 agonist ivuxolimab in advanced cancers. Study summary: Patients in the trial were receiving intravenous ivuxolimab every 2 weeks, at doses of 0.01 to 10 mg/kg. Under the entry rules, prior anti-PD-1, anti-PD-L1 or anti-CTLA-4 therapy was allowed, and approximately 40% had some. General study findings and limits: CD4+ and CD8+ blood T cells expanded clonally by week 6 at 0.1 to 3.0 mg/kg.

Between the trimmed V and J ends, which lost 4 bases and 3 bases, there was a span of 18 bases. This CDR3 spans 16 amino acids. Germline loops: CDR1 MNHNS, CDR2 SASEGT. This clone showed up just once. The antigen is unknown. Assay used: immunoSEQ multiplex PCR; TCRdb lists only in-frame clones, some missing. Here the sample spans some 95,000 clones, about 85% being singletons. V gene TRBV6-1 combines with J gene TRBJ1-1; tentative D call: TRBD1 (5 bases). Sequences were derived from CD4+ or CD8+ T cells sorted from blood, sampled in a trial of the OX40 agonist ivuxolimab. This clonotype was sampled from an adult with an advanced solid tumor such as melanoma, head and neck, liver or kidney cancer. Written as DNA, the CDR3 is TGTGCCAGCAGTGTAAGCTCAGGGAGGGAGGACACTGAAGCTTTCTTT. Protein sequence: CASSVSSGREDTEAFF.